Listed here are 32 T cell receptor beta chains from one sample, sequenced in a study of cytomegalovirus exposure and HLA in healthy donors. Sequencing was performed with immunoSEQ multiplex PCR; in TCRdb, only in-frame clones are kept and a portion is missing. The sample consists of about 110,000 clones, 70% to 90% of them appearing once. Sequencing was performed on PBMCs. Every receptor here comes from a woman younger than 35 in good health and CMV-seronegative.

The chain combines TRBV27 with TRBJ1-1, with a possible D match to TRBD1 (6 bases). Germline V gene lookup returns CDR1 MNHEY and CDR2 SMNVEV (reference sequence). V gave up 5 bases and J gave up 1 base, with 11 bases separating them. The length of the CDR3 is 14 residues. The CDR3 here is CASSPYRENTEAFF. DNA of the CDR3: TGTGCCAGCAGTCCCTACAGGGAGAACACTGAAGCTTTCTTT.

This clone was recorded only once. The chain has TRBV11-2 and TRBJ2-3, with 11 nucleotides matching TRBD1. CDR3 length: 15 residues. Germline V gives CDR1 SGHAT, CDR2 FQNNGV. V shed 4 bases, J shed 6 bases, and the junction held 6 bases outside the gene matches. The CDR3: CASSSGQGASDTQYF. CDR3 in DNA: TGTGCCAGCAGCTCAGGACAGGGGGCTAGTGATACGCAGTATTTT.

The CDR3 sequence: CASLPGGTRSREQFF. The CDR3 DNA sequence: TGTGCCAGCCTCCCCGGGGGGACACGTAGTCGTGAGCAGTTCTTC. This rearrangement joins TRBV27 to TRBJ2-1; D is perhaps TRBD2 (7 bases). Trimming shortened V by 8 bases and J by 9 bases, and 23 bases separated the two germline ends. The CDR3 sequence is 15 residues long. The germline V gene has CDR1 MNHEY and CDR2 SMNVEV (reference sequence).

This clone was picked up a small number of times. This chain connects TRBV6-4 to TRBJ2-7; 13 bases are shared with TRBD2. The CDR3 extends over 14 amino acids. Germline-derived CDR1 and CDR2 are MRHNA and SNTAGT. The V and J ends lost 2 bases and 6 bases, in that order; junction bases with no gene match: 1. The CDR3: CASSDGTSGAEQYF. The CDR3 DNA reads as TGTGCCAGCAGTGACGGGACTAGCGGGGCCGAGCAGTACTTC.

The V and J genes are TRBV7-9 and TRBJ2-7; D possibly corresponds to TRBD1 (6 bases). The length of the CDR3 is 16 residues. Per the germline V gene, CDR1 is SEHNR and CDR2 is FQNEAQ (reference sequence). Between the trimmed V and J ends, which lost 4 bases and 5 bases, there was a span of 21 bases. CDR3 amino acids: CASSYRTEPKFDEQYF. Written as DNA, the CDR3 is TGTGCCAGCAGCTATAGGACAGAACCTAAGTTCGACGAGCAGTACTTC.

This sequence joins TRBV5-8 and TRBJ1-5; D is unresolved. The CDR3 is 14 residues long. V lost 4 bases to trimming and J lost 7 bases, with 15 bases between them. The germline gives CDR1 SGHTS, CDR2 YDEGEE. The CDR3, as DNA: TGTGCCAGCAGCCTTATTCGGGGTACCCAGCCCCAGCATTTT. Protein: CASSLIRGTQPQHF.

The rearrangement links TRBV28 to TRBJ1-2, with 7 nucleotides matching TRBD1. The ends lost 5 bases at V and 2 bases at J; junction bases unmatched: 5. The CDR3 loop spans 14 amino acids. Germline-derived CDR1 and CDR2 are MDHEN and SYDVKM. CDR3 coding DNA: TGTGCCAGCAGTCGGGACAGAGGAAACTATGGCTACACCTTC. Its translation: CASSRDRGNYGYTF.

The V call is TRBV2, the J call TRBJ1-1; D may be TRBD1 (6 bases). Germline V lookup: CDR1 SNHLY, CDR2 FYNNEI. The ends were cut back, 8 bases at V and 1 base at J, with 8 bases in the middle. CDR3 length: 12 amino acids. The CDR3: CASLGANTEAFF. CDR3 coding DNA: TGTGCCAGCCTGGGGGCGAACACTGAAGCTTTCTTT.

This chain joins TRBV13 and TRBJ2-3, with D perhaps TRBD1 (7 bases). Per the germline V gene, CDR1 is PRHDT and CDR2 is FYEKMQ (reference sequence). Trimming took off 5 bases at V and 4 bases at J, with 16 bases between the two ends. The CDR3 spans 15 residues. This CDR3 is CASSPRGGGADTQYF. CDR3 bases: TGTGCCAGCAGCCCCCGAGGGGGCGGGGCAGATACGCAGTATTTT.

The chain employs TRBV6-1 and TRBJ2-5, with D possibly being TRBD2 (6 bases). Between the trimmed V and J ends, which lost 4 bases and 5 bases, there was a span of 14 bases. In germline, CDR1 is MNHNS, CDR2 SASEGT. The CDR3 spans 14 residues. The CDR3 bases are TGTGCCAGCAGTGGTTTGGGAGGCGCTGAGACCCAGTACTTC. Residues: CASSGLGGAETQYF.

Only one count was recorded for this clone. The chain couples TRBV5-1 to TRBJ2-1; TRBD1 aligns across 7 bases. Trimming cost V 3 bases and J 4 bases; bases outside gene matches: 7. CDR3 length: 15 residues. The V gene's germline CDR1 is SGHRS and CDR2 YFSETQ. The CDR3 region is CASSSTGTEYNEQFF. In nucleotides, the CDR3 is TGCGCCAGCAGCTCAACCGGGACAGAATACAATGAGCAGTTCTTC.

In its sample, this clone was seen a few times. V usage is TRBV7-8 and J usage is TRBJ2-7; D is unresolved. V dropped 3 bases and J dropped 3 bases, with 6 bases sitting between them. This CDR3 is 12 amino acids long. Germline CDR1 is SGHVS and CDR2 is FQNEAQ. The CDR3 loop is CASSLSSYEQYF. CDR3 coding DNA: TGTGCCAGCAGCTTGTCCAGCTACGAGCAGTACTTC.

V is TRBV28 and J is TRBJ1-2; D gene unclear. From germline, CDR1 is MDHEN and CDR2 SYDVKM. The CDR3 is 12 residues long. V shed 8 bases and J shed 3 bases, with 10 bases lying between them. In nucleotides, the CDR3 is TGTGCCAGCGGTCGGGGAGACTATGGCTACACCTTC. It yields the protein CASGRGDYGYTF.

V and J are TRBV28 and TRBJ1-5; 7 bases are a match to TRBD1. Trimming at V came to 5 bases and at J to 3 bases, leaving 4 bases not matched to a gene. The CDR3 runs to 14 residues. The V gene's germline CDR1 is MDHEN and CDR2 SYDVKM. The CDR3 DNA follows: TGTGCCAGCAGTCTAACAGGGGACAATCAGCCCCAGCATTTT. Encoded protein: CASSLTGDNQPQHF.

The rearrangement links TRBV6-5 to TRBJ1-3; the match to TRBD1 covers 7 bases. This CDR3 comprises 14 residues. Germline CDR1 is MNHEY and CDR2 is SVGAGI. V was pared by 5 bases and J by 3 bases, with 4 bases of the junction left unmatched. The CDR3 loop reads CASSRGLVGNTIYF. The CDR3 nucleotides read TGTGCCAGCAGTAGGGGGCTGGTTGGAAACACCATATATTTT.

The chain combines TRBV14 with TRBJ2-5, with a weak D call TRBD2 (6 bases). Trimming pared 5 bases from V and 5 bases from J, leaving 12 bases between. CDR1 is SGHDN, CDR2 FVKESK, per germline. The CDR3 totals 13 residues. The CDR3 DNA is TGTGCCAGCAGCGGGGGACTCCGCGAGACCCAGTACTTC. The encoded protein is CASSGGLRETQYF.

The CDR3 spells CASSLAGEKLFF. The CDR3 coding sequence is TGTGCCAGCAGCTTGGCGGGGGAAAAACTGTTTTTT. The gene calls are TRBV5-6 and TRBJ1-4; D unresolved. The germline V and J ends were trimmed by 0 bases and 8 bases, with 5 bases remaining between them. From germline, CDR1 is SGHDT and CDR2 YYEEEE. CDR3 length: 12 residues.

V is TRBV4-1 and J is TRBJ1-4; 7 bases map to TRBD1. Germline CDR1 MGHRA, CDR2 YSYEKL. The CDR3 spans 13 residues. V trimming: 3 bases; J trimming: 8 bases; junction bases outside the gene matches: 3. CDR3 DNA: TGCGCCAGCAGCCATAACAGGGGAGAAAAACTGTTTTTT. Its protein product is CASSHNRGEKLFF.

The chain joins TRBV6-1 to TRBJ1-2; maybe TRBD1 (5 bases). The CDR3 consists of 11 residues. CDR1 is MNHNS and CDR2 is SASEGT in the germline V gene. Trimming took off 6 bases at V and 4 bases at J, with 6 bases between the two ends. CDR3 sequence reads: CASRGLYGYTF. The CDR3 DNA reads TGTGCCAGCAGGGGACTCTATGGCTACACCTTC.

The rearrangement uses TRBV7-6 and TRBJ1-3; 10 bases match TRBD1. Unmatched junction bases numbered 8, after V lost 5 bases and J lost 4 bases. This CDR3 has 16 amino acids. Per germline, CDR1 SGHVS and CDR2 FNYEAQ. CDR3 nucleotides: TGTGCCAGCAGCCCGTTGGGACAGGGGAGAGGAAACACCATATATTTT. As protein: CASSPLGQGRGNTIYF.

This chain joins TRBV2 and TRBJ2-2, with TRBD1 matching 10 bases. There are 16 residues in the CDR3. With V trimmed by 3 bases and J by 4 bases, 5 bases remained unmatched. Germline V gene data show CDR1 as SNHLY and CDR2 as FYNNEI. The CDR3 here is CASSDRDRGFTGELFF. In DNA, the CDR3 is TGTGCCAGCAGTGACAGGGACAGGGGTTTCACCGGGGAGCTGTTTTTT.

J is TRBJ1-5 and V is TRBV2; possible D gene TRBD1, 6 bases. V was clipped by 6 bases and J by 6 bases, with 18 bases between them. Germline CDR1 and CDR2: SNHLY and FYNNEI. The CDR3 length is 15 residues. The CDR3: CASSVSRGSSQPQHF. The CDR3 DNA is TGTGCCAGCAGCGTTTCTAGGGGGTCTTCTCAGCCCCAGCATTTT.

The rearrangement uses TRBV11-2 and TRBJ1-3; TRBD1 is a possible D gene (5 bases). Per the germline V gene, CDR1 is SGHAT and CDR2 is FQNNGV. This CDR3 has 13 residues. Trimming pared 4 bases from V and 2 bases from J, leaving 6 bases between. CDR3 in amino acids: CASSSGTGNTIYF. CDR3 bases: TGTGCCAGCAGCTCAGGGACTGGAAACACCATATATTTT.

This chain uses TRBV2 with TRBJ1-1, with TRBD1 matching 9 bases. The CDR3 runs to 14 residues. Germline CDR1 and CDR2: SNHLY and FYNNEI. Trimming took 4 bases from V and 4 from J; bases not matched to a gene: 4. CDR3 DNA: TGTGCCAGCAGTGGTGGACAGGGGAGCACTGAAGCTTTCTTT. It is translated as CASSGGQGSTEAFF.

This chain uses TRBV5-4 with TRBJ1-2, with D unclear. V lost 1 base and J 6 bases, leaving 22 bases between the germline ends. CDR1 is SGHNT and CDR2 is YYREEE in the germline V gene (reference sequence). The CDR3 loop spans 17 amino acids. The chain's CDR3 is CASSLRSNRAKEDGYTF. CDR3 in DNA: TGTGCCAGCAGCTTGAGAAGTAACCGGGCAAAGGAGGATGGCTACACCTTC. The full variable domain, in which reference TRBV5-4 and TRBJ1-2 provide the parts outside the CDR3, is ETGVTQSPTHLIKTRGQQVTLRCSSQSGHNTVSWYQQALGQGPQFIFQYYREEENGRGNFPPRFSGLQFPNYSSELNVNALELDDSALYLCASSLRSNRAKEDGYTFGSGTRLTVV.

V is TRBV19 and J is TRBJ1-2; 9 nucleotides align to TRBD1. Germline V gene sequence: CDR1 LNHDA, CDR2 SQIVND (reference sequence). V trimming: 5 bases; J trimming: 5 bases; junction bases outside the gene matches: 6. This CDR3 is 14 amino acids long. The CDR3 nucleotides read TGTGCCAGTAGTCCGACAGGGACAGGGTATGGCTACACCTTC. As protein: CASSPTGTGYGYTF.

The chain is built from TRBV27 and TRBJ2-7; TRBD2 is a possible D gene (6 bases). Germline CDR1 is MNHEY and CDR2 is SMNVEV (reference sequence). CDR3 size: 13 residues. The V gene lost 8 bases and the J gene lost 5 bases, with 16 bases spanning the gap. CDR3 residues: CASRAGGAHEQYF. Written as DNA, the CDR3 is TGTGCCAGCCGCGCCGGAGGGGCTCACGAGCAGTACTTC.

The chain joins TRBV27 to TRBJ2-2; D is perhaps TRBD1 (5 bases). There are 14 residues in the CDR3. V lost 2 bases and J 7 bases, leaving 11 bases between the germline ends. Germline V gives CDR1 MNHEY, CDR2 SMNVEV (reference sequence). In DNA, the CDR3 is TGTGCCAGCAGTTTACAGGGAAATATCGGGGAGCTGTTTTTT. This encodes CASSLQGNIGELFF.

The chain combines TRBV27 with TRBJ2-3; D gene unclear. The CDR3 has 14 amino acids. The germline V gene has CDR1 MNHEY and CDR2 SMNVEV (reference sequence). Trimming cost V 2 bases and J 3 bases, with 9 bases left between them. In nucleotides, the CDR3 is TGTGCCAGCAGTTTAACCGTTACAACAGATACGCAGTATTTT. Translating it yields CASSLTVTTDTQYF.

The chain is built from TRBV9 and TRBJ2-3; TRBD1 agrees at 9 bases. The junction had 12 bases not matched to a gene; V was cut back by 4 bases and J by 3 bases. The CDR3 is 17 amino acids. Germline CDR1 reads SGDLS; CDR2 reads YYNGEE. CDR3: CASSSTMGQGKTDTQYF. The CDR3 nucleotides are TGTGCCAGCAGCTCGACTATGGGACAGGGAAAAACAGATACGCAGTATTTT.

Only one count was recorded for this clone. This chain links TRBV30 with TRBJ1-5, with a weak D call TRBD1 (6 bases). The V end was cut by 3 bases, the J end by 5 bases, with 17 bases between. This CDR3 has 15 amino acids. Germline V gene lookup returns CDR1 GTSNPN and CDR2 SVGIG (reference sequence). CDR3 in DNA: TGTGCCTGGAGCGCGATGACAGGCGACTATCAGCCCCAGCATTTT. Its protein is CAWSAMTGDYQPQHF.

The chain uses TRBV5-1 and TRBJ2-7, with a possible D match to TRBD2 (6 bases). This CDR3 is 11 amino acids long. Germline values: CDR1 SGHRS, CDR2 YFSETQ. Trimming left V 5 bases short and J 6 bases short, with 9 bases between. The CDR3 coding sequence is TGCGCCAGCAGTACCGGGGGCGAGCAGTACTTC. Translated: CASSTGGEQYF.